This T cell receptor beta chain originates from a study of shared clonotypes between healthy human individuals. Worth noting for this clone: This same CDR3 is encoded by further DNA sequences in the sample.

Germline V CDR1 and CDR2: SNHLY, FYNNEI. V dropped 4 bases and J dropped 1 base, with 8 bases sitting between them. CDR3 length equals 14 residues. The assay was immunoSEQ multiplex PCR, and TCRdb's table has in-frame clones only and misses some. The table has roughly 490,000 clones, 70% to 80% seen once. The gene calls are TRBV2 and TRBJ1-5; weak D call: TRBD1 (5 bases). Sequencing used PBMCs. This receptor was taken from a middle-aged woman in good health. Some clones in this sample may be carry-over from other donors' samples. In DNA form, the CDR3 reads TGTGCCAGCAGTGGTCAGGGAAGCAATCAGCCCCAGCATTTT. Amino acid sequence: CASSGQGSNQPQHF.